This T cell receptor (beta chain) stems from a study of CXCR3-negative and CXCR3-positive naive CD8 T cells. Study in general: The TRB read total, some 130 million, broke down to about 1.5 +/- 0.3 million reads per library.

Study conclusions and caveats: Relative to CXCR3-negative naive cells, CXCR3-positive naive cells had more hydrophobic TRB CDR3s. Cryopreservation partially decreased CXCR3 expression, and most assays used fresh PBMCs.

Carrying UMI labels, the TRB cDNA libraries were prepared through 5' RACE. Reanalyzing the 5' RACE reads, TCRdb keeps one entry per CDR3 protein, without DNA. This sample's table reports 150,000 to 180,000 distinct CDR3 sequences. About this clonotype itself: Its target is not known.

CDR1 and CDR2 from the germline V gene are MNHNY and SVGAGI (reference sequence). This CDR3 is 12 amino acids long. The sequence derives from a human donor in good health. Some clones in this sample may be carry-over from other donors' samples. The chain uses TRBV6-6 and TRBJ2-1; as DNA is missing, the TRBD1 call by TCRdb cannot be tested. Sequenced: naive CXCR3+ CD8+ T cells from blood. Subset indicated: CD45RO-CCR7+CD27+CD95- naive CD8+ T cells expressing CXCR3 (TNR3+). CDR3 sequence: CASSSHRAEQFF.